This TCR beta chain was captured by sequencing in a study of blood T cells in healthy people across ages. This CDR3 comprises 15 residues. The V gene's germline CDR1 is MNHEY and CDR2 SMNVEV (reference sequence). Deletions cut 6 bases from V and 6 bases from J, with 18 bases between. The second PCR ran about 6 to 12 cycles with a sample-barcoded 5' primer and J-beta primers. TCRdb fed the 5' RACE reads into MiXCR, producing one record per CDR3 protein. Counted here are hundreds of thousands of distinct CDR3 sequences, around 24% occurring once; the ten biggest clones make up roughly 9.4%. Separately, the same data were catalogued under a study of T cells of mothers and their children.

Material for sequencing was blood. The rearrangement uses TRBV27 and TRBJ2-1; D not resolved. The clonotype comes from a boy aged 5-17 years in good health. Here the CDR3 reads CASSLGVGSGNEQFF. In DNA, the CDR3 is TGTGCCAGCAGCCTTGGAGTGGGGTCGGGCAATGAGCAGTTCTTC.